This T cell receptor beta chain emerged from a study of identifying expanded T cells in peripheral blood (dated by TCRdb to between 2018 and 2020). Concerning the study at large: Separate aliquots of the same genomic DNA pool were sequenced to produce technical replicates, and four replicates were compared in pairs.

Remarks on this clone: Its cognate antigen has yet to be identified. No clone much larger than this one lies a single base away; base qualities are absent.

No immune events, such as infections, were documented for the healthy donors during the collection period. Healthy-donor blood repertoires served as a training cohort to calibrate time-dependent variance in a beta-binomial model of T-cell clone differential abundance. The training cohort was composed of 10 or so healthy donors, 3 female and 7 male. The donors were between roughly 25 and 70 years old, with an average age of 43 years. Obtained from a commercial supplier, whole blood was collected from each healthy donor at three time points set approximately two weeks apart. Genomic DNA was extracted from unsorted whole blood for immunosequencing. The immunoSEQ Assay, which relies on bias-controlled multiplex PCR amplification of genomic DNA, was used to profile TCRbeta CDR3 regions. Regarding the original processing steps: To quantify the absolute abundance of each unique TCRbeta CDR3 region, the sequences were collapsed and filtered. Differential abundance was assessed using a binomial (Fisher-equivalent) model and a beta-binomial model in which time-dependent variance fitted from healthy donors was added. Clones with fewer than 5 combined templates were removed, and a clone was called differentially abundant if the clone's Benjamini-Hochberg FDR was below 0.01. Using the form v = (b*log(k)+a)^2, the beta-binomial variance was modeled as a function of the total template count across the two samples. What TCRdb holds here is the immuneACCESS table cut down to in-frame rearrangements. Part of the clones is not present; checked against another copy, under half of the missing clones reflect an unresolved V gene, and the others are unexplained. That table furnishes V, J and clone size, whereas the DNA furnished D and trimming. For this sample there are about 100,000 clones; approximately 90% appear just once. The top ten clones comprise 15% to 20% of the sample.

The research as a whole found: The authors expected that over much longer intervals, such as months to years, biological variance in healthy repertoires might increase even further. The binomial model flagged 0.9 to 1.5 differentially abundant clones between technical replicates but around 16 over roughly 2 weeks and over 18 over roughly 4 weeks. In all healthy donors, the variance in clone template counts between samples taken approximately 15 days apart rose significantly as total template count increased. Across all healthy-donor time intervals, the beta-binomial model significantly cut both the number of clones called differentially abundant and the false-positive rate.

The receptor's source is a person aged 18 to 75 in good health. Sequencing input: blood.

For the CDR3, the sequence is CASSLTGGFGNTIYF. The bases read TGTGCCAGCTCACTTACAGGGGGCTTTGGAAACACCATATATTTT. This chain is built from TRBV18 and TRBJ1-3, and 9 junctional nucleotides match TRBD1. According to the germline V gene, CDR1 reads KGHSH and CDR2 reads LQKENI. V loses 4 bases at its end and J loses 3 bases; junction bases beyond the gene matches: 4. Its CDR3 holds 15 amino acids, cysteine through phenylalanine. Only the CDR3 part of the read is kept: 45 bases, read in frame from the first base.